Detailed here is one TCR beta chain. The antigen is undetermined. The entry originates in a study of T-cell memory formation after mild COVID-19. Study-wide points: Memory cells collected pre-infection included some clones that later responded, suggesting cross-reactive memory joined.

TCRdb re-called the 5' RACE reads through MiXCR, storing one row per CDR3 protein. The sample holds about 180,000 distinct CDR3 sequences, less than 20% seen once. The V gene lost 4 bases and the J gene lost 7 bases, with 18 bases spanning the gap. The CDR3 contains 14 residues. The germline V gene encodes CDR1 SGDLS and CDR2 YYNGEE. The origin of this receptor is a man in his late teens or twenties who had mild COVID-19 (a few samples of this study predate the infection). Cell type and time point are not known. Sequencing used PBMCs or a T cell subset sorted from them (not recorded which). The rearrangement uses TRBV9 and TRBJ2-7; D remains unclear. This CDR3 reads CASSLVGRMREQYV. As DNA, the CDR3 is TGTGCCAGCAGCCTAGTTGGCAGGATGAGGGAGCAGTACGTC.